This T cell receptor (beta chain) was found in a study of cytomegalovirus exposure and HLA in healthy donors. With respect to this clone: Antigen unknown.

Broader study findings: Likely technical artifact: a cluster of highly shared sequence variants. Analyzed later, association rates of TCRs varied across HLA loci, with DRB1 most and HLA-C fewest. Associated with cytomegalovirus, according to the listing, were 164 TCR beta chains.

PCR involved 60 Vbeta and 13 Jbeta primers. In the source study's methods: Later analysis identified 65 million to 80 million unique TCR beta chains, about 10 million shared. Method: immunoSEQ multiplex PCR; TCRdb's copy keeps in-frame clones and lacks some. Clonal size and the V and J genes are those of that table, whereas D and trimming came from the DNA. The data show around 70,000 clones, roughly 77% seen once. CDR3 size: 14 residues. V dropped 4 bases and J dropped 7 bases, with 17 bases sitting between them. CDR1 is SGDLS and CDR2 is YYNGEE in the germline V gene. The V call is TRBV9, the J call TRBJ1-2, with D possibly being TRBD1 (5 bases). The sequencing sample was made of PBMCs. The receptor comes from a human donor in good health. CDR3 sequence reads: CASSSVGEGGGYTF. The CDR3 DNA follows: TGTGCCAGCAGCTCGGTAGGGGAGGGCGGTGGCTACACCTTC.